Only a few counts were recorded for the clone carrying this T cell receptor beta chain. The antigen is unknown. CDR1 SGHRS and CDR2 YFSETQ come from the germline V gene. The V segment lost 3 bases and the J segment 2 bases; nucleotides outside the gene matches: 7. The CDR3 runs 16 residues. This entry belongs to a study of a mutant IDH1 vaccine in newly diagnosed glioma. The overall study: It was radiotherapy, temozolomide, or both that patients received previously, with most receiving both.

Stated time point: week 35, safety follow-up. Vaccinated patients received 300 ug of mutant IDH1 20-mer peptide per dose, with topical imiquimod. The data were produced by immunoSEQ multiplex PCR, yet TCRdb's version contains in-frame clones alone and is incomplete. This sample yields tens of thousands of clones, of which 80% to 90% are seen a single time; under 7% belongs to the top ten. The chain links TRBV5-1 to TRBJ2-2; 7 bases map to TRBD1. This clonotype was obtained from a man in his forties with glioma. Sequencing used PBMCs, obtained from a glioma patient whose treatment included an IDH1 peptide vaccine. The CDR3 loop reads CASSSSGTANTGELFF. The CDR3 DNA reads as TGCGCCAGCAGCTCTTCCGGGACAGCAAACACCGGGGAGCTGTTTTTT.